One and the same sample provided the 3 T cell receptor beta chains below, sequenced in a study of cytomegalovirus exposure and HLA in healthy donors. Primers for the PCR totalled 60 Vbeta and 13 Jbeta. Using immunoSEQ multiplex PCR, the repertoire was profiled, and TCRdb retains in-frame clones only, with some absent. The sample lists 150,000 to 180,000 clones, less than 85% seen once, with about 6.1% in the top ten. What was sequenced was PBMCs. These receptor sequences come from a woman aged 45-59 years in good health and CMV-seropositive.

This clone was recorded only once. J is TRBJ2-3 and V is TRBV27; 8 bases fit TRBD2. The J segment lost 6 bases and the V segment lost 8 bases, leaving 10 bases of the junction unmatched. The CDR3 has 14 residues. Germline CDR1 reads MNHEY; CDR2 reads SMNVEV (reference sequence). This CDR3 reads CASRGLAGTDTQYF. The CDR3 nucleotides are TGTGCCAGCCGAGGCTTAGCGGGGACGGATACGCAGTATTTT.

Here the CDR3 reads CASSESGWTDTQYF. In DNA form, the CDR3 reads TGTGCCAGCAGTGAATCAGGGTGGACAGATACGCAGTATTTT. The V and J genes are TRBV2 and TRBJ2-3; maybe TRBD1 (5 bases). V was trimmed by 2 bases and J by 3 bases, leaving 9 bases between them. The CDR3 consists of 14 residues. Germline CDR1 reads SNHLY; CDR2 reads FYNNEI.

This clone appeared once. The chain links TRBV29-1 to TRBJ2-2, with 8 bases identical to TRBD1. CDR3 length equals 14 residues. Germline assignment: CDR1 SQVTM and CDR2 ANQGSEA. With 7 bases clipped from V and 4 bases from J, the junction kept 8 bases outside the gene matches. CDR3 sequence reads: CSARDRLFTGELFF. The CDR3 bases are TGCAGCGCCCGGGACAGGCTATTCACCGGGGAGCTGTTTTTT.